The 14 T cell receptor beta chains below all came from one sample that was sequenced in a study of cytotoxic CD8 clonotypes in ibrutinib-treated CLL. Assay used: immunoSEQ multiplex PCR; TCRdb lists only in-frame clones, some missing. Of fewer than 85,000 clones in the sample, about 85% were seen once. The sample here was PBMCs, taken after 12 months of ibrutinib treatment. All receptors derive from a human donor with chronic lymphocytic leukemia.

The chain has TRBV9 and TRBJ2-1, with D unclear. V gave up 0 bases and J gave up 0 bases, with 7 bases separating them. The germline gives CDR1 SGDLS, CDR2 YYNGEE. The CDR3 sequence is 15 residues long. CDR3 bases: TGTGCCAGCAGCGTAGATGGCGCCTCCTACAATGAGCAGTTCTTC. It yields the protein CASSVDGASYNEQFF.

The V gene is TRBV5-1, the J gene TRBJ2-1, with 7 nucleotides matching TRBD2. V gave up 6 bases and J gave up 9 bases; unmatched junction bases: 15. The CDR3 is 15 amino acids. Germline values: CDR1 SGHRS, CDR2 YFSETQ. This CDR3 is CASTPPGLPLFEQFF. CDR3 DNA sequence: TGCGCCAGCACCCCACCGGGACTACCCCTTTTTGAGCAGTTCTTC.

V is TRBV6-6 and J is TRBJ2-2; D possibly corresponds to TRBD1 (5 bases). The CDR3 is made up of 13 amino acids. Trimming removed 6 bases at V and 4 bases at J, with 9 bases between. The germline gives CDR1 MNHNY, CDR2 SVGAGI (reference sequence). In DNA, the CDR3 is TGTGCCAGCAGCCGACAGACCACCGGGGAGCTGTTTTTT. This encodes CASSRQTTGELFF.

In this sample, this clone turned up once. The rearrangement links TRBV2 to TRBJ2-1, with 9 bases matching TRBD2. The V segment lost 11 bases and the J segment 2 bases; nucleotides outside the gene matches: 16. Germline-derived CDR1 and CDR2 are SNHLY and FYNNEI. CDR3 length: 17 amino acids. CDR3 in amino acids: CAGKPLEASGAYNEQFF. The CDR3 DNA is TGTGCCGGAAAGCCTCTGGAGGCTAGCGGGGCCTACAATGAGCAGTTCTTC. Looking up the rest from reference TRBV2 and TRBJ2-1 gives the full variable domain: EPEVTQTPSHQVTQMGQEVILRCVPISNHLYFYWYRQILGQKVEFLVSFYNNEISEKSEIFDDQFSVERPDGSNFTLKIRSTKLEDSAMYFCAGKPLEASGAYNEQFFGPGTRLTVL.

The genes are TRBV6-5 and TRBJ2-3, with D perhaps TRBD1 (5 bases). The CDR3 is 15 residues long. Germline assignment: CDR1 MNHEY and CDR2 SVGAGI. Trimming removed 2 bases at V and 2 bases at J, with 11 bases between. The CDR3 loop reads CASSYGVGVTDTQYF. CDR3 nucleotide sequence: TGTGCCAGCAGTTACGGGGTAGGGGTCACAGATACGCAGTATTTT.

Only one count was recorded for this clone. This sequence joins TRBV5-1 and TRBJ2-1; TRBD2 matches 8 bases. CDR1 is SGHRS and CDR2 is YFSETQ in the germline V gene. The junction had 22 bases not matched to a gene; V was cut back by 4 bases and J by 4 bases. The CDR3 covers 20 residues. For the CDR3, the DNA is TGCGCCAGCAGCCTAACCCCACCCAGACTAGCGAACCTCTGGTACAATGAGCAGTTCTTC. It specifies CASSLTPPRLANLWYNEQFF.

This clone was seen just once. CDR3 sequence (DNA): TGTGCCAGTAGTATAGGATCCCAAAGGGGGAATGAGCAGTTCTTC. Translating gives CASSIGSQRGNEQFF. The chain employs TRBV19 and TRBJ2-1; tentatively, D is TRBD1 (6 bases). Germline V gene lookup returns CDR1 LNHDA and CDR2 SQIVND (reference sequence). V was pared by 1 base and J by 7 bases, with 14 bases between. This CDR3 spans 15 amino acids.

V gene TRBV28 combines with J gene TRBJ2-7, with D uncertain. The CDR3 consists of 13 residues. Between the trimmed V and J ends, which lost 3 bases and 3 bases, there was a span of 9 bases. CDR1 and CDR2 from the germline V gene are MDHEN and SYDVKM. The CDR3 here is CASSFRRNYEQYF. For the CDR3, the DNA is TGTGCCAGCAGTTTCCGGCGGAACTACGAGCAGTACTTC.

This sequence joins TRBV21-1 and TRBJ2-2. TRBV21-1 is listed as a pseudogene. The CDR3 length is 15 residues. Here the CDR3 DNA reads TGTGCCAGCAGCAAAGTCAGCCACTTCACCGGGGAGCTGTTTTTT. Translated, it gives CASSKVSHFTGELFF.

V and J are TRBV7-6 and TRBJ2-6; D not certain. Germline assignment: CDR1 SGHVS and CDR2 FNYEAQ. V gave up 0 bases and J gave up 0 bases, with 9 bases separating them. The CDR3 extends over 17 amino acids. The CDR3 spells CASSLAPGSSGANVLTF. In DNA form, the CDR3 reads TGTGCCAGCAGCTTAGCACCAGGCAGCTCTGGGGCCAACGTCCTGACTTTC.

The chain joins TRBV5-4 to TRBJ2-3; 12 bases fit TRBD2. Germline V gene sequence: CDR1 SGHNT, CDR2 YYREEE (reference sequence). The CDR3 length is 15 residues. The trim removed 4 bases at V and 4 bases at J, leaving 4 bases unmatched. DNA for the CDR3: TGTGCCAGCAGCCCGGGGACTAGCGGGCCAGATACGCAGTATTTT. It codes for CASSPGTSGPDTQYF.

This chain uses TRBV18 with TRBJ2-2, with 11 bases that match TRBD2. CDR3 length: 18 amino acids. Per germline, CDR1 KGHSH and CDR2 LQKENI. The V segment lost 3 bases and the J segment 2 bases; nucleotides outside the gene matches: 8. The CDR3 DNA reads as TGTGCCAGCTCACCCCCCGGACTAGCGGGCCCTAACACCGGGGAGCTGTTTTTT. It encodes CASSPPGLAGPNTGELFF.

The chain links TRBV25-1 to TRBJ2-1; D gene uncertain. The V gene's germline CDR1 is MGHDK and CDR2 SYGVNS. With 2 bases removed from V and 10 bases from J, the gap between germline ends came to 12 bases. This CDR3 contains 13 residues. CDR3: CASSEVGLGEQFF. CDR3 coding DNA: TGTGCCAGCAGTGAAGTGGGGTTGGGGGAGCAGTTCTTC.

The chain recombines TRBV6-1 with TRBJ2-1, with TRBD1 as a possible D gene (8 bases). Trimming shortened V by 1 base and J by 4 bases, and 14 bases separated the two germline ends. The CDR3 length is 16 residues. Germline CDR1 and CDR2: MNHNS and SASEGT. The CDR3 is CASSEGGGQVYNEQFF. In nucleotides, the CDR3 is TGTGCCAGCAGTGAAGGGGGGGGACAGGTTTACAATGAGCAGTTCTTC.